The 29 T cell receptor beta chains below all came from one sample that was sequenced in a study of beta chain features in type 1 diabetes. Study results and limitations: Moderate but significant shortening of TCRB CDR3s was recorded in all four CD4+ subsets from Type 1 diabetes patients.

For these receptors, no antigen is known. The entirety of the isolated RNA underwent reverse transcription, so expressed TCRB transcripts were sequenced. The data were produced by immunoSEQ multiplex PCR, yet TCRdb's version contains in-frame clones alone and is incomplete. The sample contains 500,000 to 800,000 clones, around 11% of which appear only once. Sequencing was done on a sample of naive CD4+ T cells from blood. These receptor sequences come from a man aged 25 to 45 with type 1 diabetes.

The chain joins TRBV2 to TRBJ2-5; 7 positions agree with TRBD2. The V segment lost 6 bases and the J segment 4 bases; nucleotides outside the gene matches: 5. Germline values: CDR1 SNHLY, CDR2 FYNNEI. The CDR3 loop spans 13 amino acids. The CDR3 DNA reads TGTGCCAGCAGCGGGAGGACGCGAGAGACCCAGTACTTC. Translated: CASSGRTRETQYF.

V and J are TRBV7-2 and TRBJ2-7; either TRBD1 or TRBD2 may fit D (6 bases each). The length of the CDR3 is 14 residues. The germline V and J ends were trimmed by 5 bases and 6 bases, with 17 bases remaining between them. Germline V lookup: CDR1 SGHTA, CDR2 FQGNSA. The CDR3 DNA reads as TGTGCCAGCAGCCCCAATAGGGGGGAATTCGAGCAGTACTTC. Protein product: CASSPNRGEFEQYF.

CDR3: CATREGDSGTQYF. For the CDR3, the DNA is TGTGCCACTCGAGAGGGGGATTCAGGGACCCAGTACTTC. V and J are TRBV7-2 and TRBJ2-5; maybe TRBD1 (6 bases). The V end lost 10 bases, the J end lost 7 bases, and 19 bases lay between the germline ends. The CDR3 is made up of 13 amino acids. CDR1 and CDR2 (germline): SGHTA, FQGNSA.

Remarks on this clone: The same CDR3 arises from other DNA sequences in this sample as well. This rearrangement joins TRBV11-3 to TRBJ2-2; D is ambiguous. CDR3 length equals 11 residues. V lost 4 bases, J lost 6 bases, and 3 bases lay in between. Germline values: CDR1 SGHNT, CDR2 YENEEA. DNA of the CDR3: TGTGCCAGCAGCTCTTCCGGGGAGCTGTTTTTT. This codes for CASSSSGELFF.

The chain has TRBV5-1 and TRBJ2-1; the match to TRBD2 covers 9 bases. Per the germline V gene, CDR1 is SGHRS and CDR2 is YFSETQ. The CDR3 runs 16 residues. The ends lost 2 bases at V and 10 bases at J; junction bases unmatched: 13. The CDR3, as DNA: TGCGCCAGCAGCTTAGGAGGGACTAGCAAGATCGAGGAGCAGTTCTTC. It translates to CASSLGGTSKIEEQFF.

J is TRBJ1-2 and V is TRBV9; D call uncertain. CDR1 and CDR2 from the germline V gene are SGDLS and YYNGEE. V lost 4 bases and J 7 bases, leaving 23 bases between the germline ends. This CDR3 has 16 amino acids. CDR3 region: CASSPSLRSRSFGYTF. CDR3 sequence (DNA): TGTGCCAGCAGCCCATCGCTCCGGAGCAGGTCTTTTGGCTACACCTTC.

This rearrangement joins TRBV5-4 to TRBJ1-1; D unresolved. The CDR3 has 14 amino acids. Germline loops: CDR1 SGHNT, CDR2 YYREEE (reference sequence). Between the trimmed V and J ends, which lost 4 bases and 1 base, there was a span of 11 bases. The CDR3 is CASSVGNRNTEAFF. CDR3 nucleotide sequence: TGTGCCAGCAGCGTGGGAAACAGGAACACTGAAGCTTTCTTT.

In its sample, this clone was seen a few times. The chain has TRBV25-1 and TRBJ2-2; D may be TRBD1 (8 bases). Deletions cut 8 bases from V and 3 bases from J, with 16 bases between. Germline-derived CDR1 and CDR2 are MGHDK and SYGVNS. The length of the CDR3 is 15 residues. The CDR3 DNA reads TGTGCCAGCGCAGCGGGACAGGCGTACACCGGGGAGCTGTTTTTT. Encoded protein: CASAAGQAYTGELFF.

This sequence joins TRBV29-1 and TRBJ2-7; possibly TRBD1 or TRBD2 for D (5 bases each). The V gene's germline CDR1 is SQVTM and CDR2 ANQGSEA. The CDR3 sequence is 15 residues long. CDR3 coding DNA: TGCAGTGTGTCCAAGATGGGACGGAGCTCCTACGAGCAGTACTTC. Translation: CSVSKMGRSSYEQYF.

This clone was detected only a few times. The rearrangement uses TRBV18 and TRBJ1-5, with a possible D match to TRBD1 (5 bases). The CDR3 covers 14 residues. The V gene lost 4 bases and the J gene lost 0 bases, with 7 bases spanning the gap. Germline V gene lookup returns CDR1 KGHSH and CDR2 LQKENI. CDR3 coding DNA: TGTGCCAGCTCACGAACAGGTAGCAATCAGCCCCAGCATTTT. It translates to CASSRTGSNQPQHF.

The CDR3 loop reads CASSRTPGTGTEAFF. In DNA, the CDR3 is TGCGCCAGCAGTCGGACCCCCGGGACGGGCACTGAAGCTTTCTTT. The rearrangement uses TRBV4-3 and TRBJ1-1, with D possibly TRBD1 on 5 matching bases. The CDR3 sequence is 15 residues long. In germline, CDR1 is LGHNA, CDR2 YSLEER. The V end was cut by 6 bases, the J end by 4 bases, with 18 bases between.

Ten or more counts support this clone. The chain combines TRBV7-9 with TRBJ2-1; no clear D. V lost 1 base to trimming and J lost 2 bases, with 12 bases between them. This CDR3 has 16 residues. Germline CDR1 and CDR2: SEHNR and FQNEAQ (reference sequence). CDR3 DNA: TGTGCCAGCAGCTTAGGGTTCAAGGGCCCCTACAATGAGCAGTTCTTC. This encodes CASSLGFKGPYNEQFF.

This clone was seen a handful of times. The chain uses TRBV29-1 and TRBJ1-5, with no clear D. The CDR3 extends over 13 amino acids. CDR1 and CDR2 (germline): SQVTM, ANQGSEA. Between the trimmed V and J ends, which lost 7 bases and 4 bases, there was a span of 14 bases. The CDR3 loop is CSAQSELNQPQHF. DNA of the CDR3: TGCAGCGCTCAATCAGAGTTAAATCAGCCCCAGCATTTT.

This chain joins TRBV6-4 and TRBJ2-1, with D hard to call. Deletions cut 3 bases from V and 0 bases from J, with 18 bases between. Germline assignment: CDR1 MRHNA and CDR2 SNTAGT. This CDR3 is built from 18 residues. The CDR3 loop is CASSEFALTSSSYNEQFF. The CDR3, as DNA: TGTGCCAGCAGTGAATTCGCCCTAACTTCCAGCTCCTACAATGAGCAGTTCTTC.

This clone showed up just a few times. The V and J genes are TRBV6-5 and TRBJ2-6; D is unresolved. The CDR3 runs to 16 residues. CDR1 MNHEY and CDR2 SVGAGI come from the germline V gene. Trimming removed 4 bases from V and 0 bases from J, with 10 bases in between. The DNA for the CDR3 is TGTGCCAGCAGTTTCCATGGGAACTCTGGGGCCAACGTCCTGACTTTC. Its protein is CASSFHGNSGANVLTF.

The genes are TRBV10-3 and TRBJ1-1; the match to TRBD1 covers 8 bases. The germline V gene has CDR1 ENHRY and CDR2 SYGVKD. V was clipped by 9 bases and J by 5 bases; unmatched bases: 8. CDR3 length equals 13 residues. The CDR3 loop is CAIADRAGTEAFF. The CDR3 nucleotides read TGTGCCATAGCGGACAGGGCAGGGACTGAAGCTTTCTTT.

The chain has TRBV7-2 and TRBJ2-1; D perhaps matches TRBD2 (6 bases). V was pared by 7 bases and J by 8 bases, with 18 bases between. CDR1 is SGHTA and CDR2 is FQGNSA in the germline V gene. There are 14 residues in the CDR3. The CDR3 DNA follows: TGTGCCAGCATGAGGTGGGGGAGGAATCATGAGCAGTTCTTC. This encodes CASMRWGRNHEQFF.

This clone was counted a few times. The gene calls are TRBV7-2 and TRBJ1-5, with a tentative D call TRBD1 (6 bases). The CDR3 contains 14 residues. V was trimmed by 4 bases and J by 7 bases, leaving 14 bases between them. Germline V gene sequence: CDR1 SGHTA, CDR2 FQGNSA. The CDR3 protein is CASSSTTGWQPQHF. DNA for the CDR3: TGTGCCAGCAGCTCTACTACAGGGTGGCAGCCCCAGCATTTT.

The CDR3 reads CASSLPGSLNSPLHF. The CDR3 DNA reads as TGTGCCAGCAGCTTACCAGGGAGTCTTAATTCACCCCTCCACTTT. V and J are TRBV7-2 and TRBJ1-6, with D possibly being TRBD1 (5 bases). This CDR3 has 15 amino acids. The germline CDR1 and CDR2 sequences are SGHTA and FQGNSA. Trimming pared 2 bases from V and 6 bases from J, leaving 11 bases between.

This clone has more than one count but fewer than ten. This chain links TRBV7-9 with TRBJ2-2; D gene uncertain. V was clipped by 5 bases and J by 2 bases, with 6 bases between them. Germline V gene data show CDR1 as SEHNR and CDR2 as FQNEAQ (reference sequence). The length of the CDR3 is 13 residues. CDR3 residues: CASSERNTGELFF. CDR3 nucleotides: TGTGCCAGCAGCGAGCGAAACACCGGGGAGCTGTTTTTT.

This clone was counted a few times. The chain carries TRBV29-1 and TRBJ1-6; maybe TRBD1 (5 bases). CDR1 SQVTM and CDR2 ANQGSEA come from the germline V gene. CDR3 length equals 14 residues. The germline V and J ends were trimmed by 5 bases and 8 bases, with 16 bases remaining between them. CDR3 nucleotides: TGCAGCGTTACCCAGGGCCCTGGGGATTCACCCCTCCACTTT. Translation gives CSVTQGPGDSPLHF.

V is TRBV28 and J is TRBJ1-2, with D unclear. This CDR3 spans 12 amino acids. V was cut by 6 bases and J by 4 bases, with 9 bases left in between. Germline V gene lookup returns CDR1 MDHEN and CDR2 SYDVKM. The CDR3 loop reads CASRPQSYGYTF. The DNA of the CDR3 is TGTGCCAGCAGGCCCCAGAGCTATGGCTACACCTTC.

In regard to this clone: Other DNA sequences within the sample encode an identical CDR3. The rearrangement links TRBV7-2 to TRBJ2-1; 10 nucleotides align to TRBD2. The CDR3 is 15 amino acids. Germline trimming cut 3 bases from V and 3 bases from J; bases unmatched to any gene: 2. CDR1 is SGHTA, CDR2 FQGNSA, per germline. CDR3 protein: CASSLVAGGYNEQFF. The DNA for the CDR3 is TGTGCCAGCAGCTTGGTAGCGGGGGGCTACAATGAGCAGTTCTTC.

This chain joins TRBV11-2 and TRBJ2-3; D perhaps matches TRBD2 (7 bases). The CDR3 is 15 residues long. Germline-derived CDR1 and CDR2 are SGHAT and FQNNGV. Trimming shortened V by 4 bases and J by 2 bases, and 13 bases separated the two germline ends. The CDR3 DNA is TGTGCCAGCAGCTCCGTCCGGGGGGCCACAGATACGCAGTATTTT. This gives the protein CASSSVRGATDTQYF.

This clone was picked up a small number of times. The V and J genes are TRBV30 and TRBJ1-2; D not certain. This CDR3 has 12 amino acids. CDR1 is GTSNPN, CDR2 SVGIG, per germline (reference sequence). Trimming took 0 bases from V and 6 from J, leaving 8 bases between them. The DNA of the CDR3 is TGTGCCTGGAGTGTAGGAAGTCATGGCTACACCTTC. Translation gives CAWSVGSHGYTF.

This clone was seen a handful of times. The sample carries other DNA sequences with the same CDR3. The rearrangement uses TRBV4-3 and TRBJ2-1, with a possible D match to TRBD1 (6 bases). The V gene lost 0 bases and the J gene lost 0 bases, with 6 bases spanning the gap. This CDR3 comprises 15 residues. Germline lookup yields CDR1 LGHNA and CDR2 YSLEER. CDR3 sequence reads: CASSQEGASYNEQFF. The CDR3, as DNA: TGCGCCAGCAGCCAAGAGGGGGCCTCCTACAATGAGCAGTTCTTC.

On this clone itself: Germline and junction disagree at one end, which may indicate a read error. The chain couples TRBV7-2 to TRBJ2-1; D is perhaps TRBD1 (5 bases). The CDR3 consists of 12 residues. Germline lookup yields CDR1 SGHTA and CDR2 FQGNSA. This CDR3 reads CASSLVRQGVVF. The DNA of the CDR3 is TGTGCCAGCAGCTTAGTTAGACAAGGGGTTGTCTTC.

The chain links TRBV7-9 to TRBJ2-7; tentative D call: TRBD2 (6 bases). This CDR3 has 13 residues. Germline CDR1 reads SEHNR; CDR2 reads FQNEAQ (reference sequence). V lost 3 bases, J lost 5 bases, and 11 bases lay in between. This CDR3 reads CASSFSGGDEQYF. The CDR3 DNA sequence: TGTGCCAGCAGCTTCAGTGGAGGGGACGAGCAGTACTTC.

The V and J genes are TRBV10-2 and TRBJ2-7; D perhaps matches TRBD1 (6 bases). Germline-derived CDR1 and CDR2 are WSHSY and SAAADI. CDR3 length: 15 residues. V lost 8 bases to trimming and J lost 2 bases, with 19 bases between them. The CDR3 DNA reads as TGCGCCAGCTGGGTGGCAGGGGAAAGGCCCTACGAGCAGTACTTC. This gives the protein CASWVAGERPYEQYF.